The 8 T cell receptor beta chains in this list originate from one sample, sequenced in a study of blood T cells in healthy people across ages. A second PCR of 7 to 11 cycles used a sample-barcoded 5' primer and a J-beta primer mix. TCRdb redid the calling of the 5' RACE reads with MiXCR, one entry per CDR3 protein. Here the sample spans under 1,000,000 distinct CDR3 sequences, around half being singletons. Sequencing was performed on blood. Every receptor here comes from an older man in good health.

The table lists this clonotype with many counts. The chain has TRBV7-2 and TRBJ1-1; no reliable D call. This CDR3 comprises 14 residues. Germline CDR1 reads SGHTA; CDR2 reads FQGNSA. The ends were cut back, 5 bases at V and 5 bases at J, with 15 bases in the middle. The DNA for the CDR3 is TGTGCCAGCAGCCCCCAACCGGGTGGTACTGAAGCTTTCTTT. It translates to CASSPQPGGTEAFF.

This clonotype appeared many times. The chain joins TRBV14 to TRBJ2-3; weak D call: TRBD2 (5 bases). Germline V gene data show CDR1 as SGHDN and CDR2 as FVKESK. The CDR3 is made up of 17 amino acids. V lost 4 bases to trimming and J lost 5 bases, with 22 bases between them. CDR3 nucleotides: TGTGCCAGCAGCCCATGGACTCACACGTCGGCAGAAGATACGCAGTATTTT. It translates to CASSPWTHTSAEDTQYF.

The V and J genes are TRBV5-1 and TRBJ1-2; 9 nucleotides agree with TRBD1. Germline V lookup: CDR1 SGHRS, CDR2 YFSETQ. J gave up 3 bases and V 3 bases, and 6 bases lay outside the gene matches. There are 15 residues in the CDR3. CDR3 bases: TGCGCCAGCAGCTATGGGGACAGGGAACACTATGGCTACACCTTC. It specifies CASSYGDREHYGYTF.

The CDR3 sequence is CASSSPRLLAGDEQFF. CDR3 sequence (DNA): TGTGCCAGCAGCTCACCACGACTACTAGCGGGAGATGAGCAGTTCTTC. The chain has TRBV7-8 and TRBJ2-1, with 11 positions matching TRBD2. With 4 bases clipped from V and 8 bases from J, the junction kept 10 bases outside the gene matches. In germline, CDR1 is SGHVS, CDR2 FQNEAQ. The CDR3 has 16 amino acids. Full variable domain (rest looked up from reference TRBV7-8 and TRBJ2-1): GAGVSQSPRYKVAKRGQDVALRCDPISGHVSLFWYQQALGQGPEFLTYFQNEAQLDKSGLPSDRFFAERPEGSVSTLKIQRTQQEDSAVYLCASSSPRLLAGDEQFFGPGTRLTVL.

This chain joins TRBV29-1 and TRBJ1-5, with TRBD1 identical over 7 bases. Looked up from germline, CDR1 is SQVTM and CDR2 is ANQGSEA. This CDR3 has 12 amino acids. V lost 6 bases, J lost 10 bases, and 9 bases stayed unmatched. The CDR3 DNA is TGCAGCGTCTTAACAGGGGATACTCCCCAGCATTTT. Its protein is CSVLTGDTPQHF.

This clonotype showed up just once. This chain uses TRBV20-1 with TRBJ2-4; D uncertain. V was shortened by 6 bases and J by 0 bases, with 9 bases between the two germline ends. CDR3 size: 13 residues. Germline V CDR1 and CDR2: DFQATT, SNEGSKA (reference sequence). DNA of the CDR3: TGCAGTGCGGAAGGTCCAGCCAAAAACATTCAGTACTTC. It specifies CSAEGPAKNIQYF.

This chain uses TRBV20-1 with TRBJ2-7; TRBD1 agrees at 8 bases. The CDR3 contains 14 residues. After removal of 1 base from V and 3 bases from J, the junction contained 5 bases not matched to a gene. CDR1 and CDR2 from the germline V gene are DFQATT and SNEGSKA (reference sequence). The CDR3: CSARVDRGVYEQYF. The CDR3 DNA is TGCAGTGCTAGAGTTGACAGGGGAGTCTACGAGCAGTACTTC.

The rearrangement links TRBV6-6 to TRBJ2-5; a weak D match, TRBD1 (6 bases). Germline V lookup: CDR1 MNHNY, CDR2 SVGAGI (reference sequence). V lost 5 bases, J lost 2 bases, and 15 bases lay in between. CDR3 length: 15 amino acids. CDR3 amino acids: CASSNTGISQETQYF. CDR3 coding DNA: TGTGCCAGCAGTAACACAGGGATATCTCAAGAGACCCAGTACTTC.